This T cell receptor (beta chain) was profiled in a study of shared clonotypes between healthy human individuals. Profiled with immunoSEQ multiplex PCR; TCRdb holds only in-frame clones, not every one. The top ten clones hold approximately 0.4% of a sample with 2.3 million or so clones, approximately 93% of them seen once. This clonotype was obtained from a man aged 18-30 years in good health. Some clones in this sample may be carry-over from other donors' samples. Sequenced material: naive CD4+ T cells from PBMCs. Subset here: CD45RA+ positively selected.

Here the CDR3 reads CASSLEMVPSGGYTF. The CDR3, as DNA: TGTGCCAGCAGCTTAGAGATGGTTCCTTCGGGTGGCTACACCTTC. The V call is TRBV7-2, the J call TRBJ1-2; no clear D. CDR1 and CDR2 from the germline V gene are SGHTA and FQGNSA. Trimming cost V 1 base and J 7 bases, with 16 bases left between them. The CDR3 loop spans 15 amino acids.